A selection of T cell receptor beta chains follows, all from one sample in a study of CD8+CD57+ T cells in acquired aplastic anemia. TCRdb reprocessed the reads with MiXCR, giving one entry per CDR3 protein. The data hold 150,000 to 180,000 distinct CDR3 sequences, with about 52% observed a single time. The material sequenced was sorted CD4+, CD8+, or CD8+CD57+ T cells (not recorded which) from PBMCs. These receptors were collected from a human donor with aplastic anemia. Both conserved end residues are part of each CDR3. A D gene is named only where the DNA matches it firmly. Expanded clones get a size class; other rows say once, few or many, or leave the size out.

V gene: TRBV5-1; clone size: -; D gene: -; J gene: TRBJ1-2; CDR3 protein: CASSPGDKHYTF; CDR3 DNA: TGCGCCAGCAGCCCGGGGGACAAGCACTACACCTTC
V gene: TRBV2; clone size: -; D gene: -; J gene: TRBJ1-2; CDR3 protein: CASSSEGWVGYTF; CDR3 DNA: TGTGCCAGCAGCTCGGAGGGTTGGGTTGGCTACACCTTC
V gene: TRBV20-1; clone size: -; D gene: -; J gene: TRBJ1-6; CDR3 protein: CSVRRWTMNSPLHF; CDR3 DNA: TGCAGTGTTCGTCGGTGGACAATGAATTCACCCCTCCACTTT
V gene: TRBV29-1; clone size: -; D gene: -; J gene: TRBJ2-7; CDR3 protein: CSVGMGIYEQYF; CDR3 DNA: TGCAGCGTTGGAATGGGGATTTACGAGCAGTACTTC
V gene: TRBV11-2; clone size: -; D gene: TRBD1; J gene: TRBJ2-6; CDR3 protein: CASRGQGAGANVLTF; CDR3 DNA: TGTGCCAGCAGGGGACAGGGGGCTGGGGCCAACGTCCTGACTTTC
V gene: TRBV7-9; clone size: many; D gene: -; J gene: TRBJ2-1; CDR3 protein: CASSLAPEQFF; CDR3 DNA: TGTGCCAGCAGCTTAGCGCCTGAGCAGTTCTTC
V gene: TRBV20-1; clone size: -; D gene: TRBD1; J gene: TRBJ2-7; CDR3 protein: CSAGETGSYEQYF; CDR3 DNA: TGCAGTGCTGGGGAGACAGGGAGCTACGAGCAGTACTTC
V gene: TRBV2; clone size: few; D gene: -; J gene: TRBJ1-1; CDR3 protein: CASRAKGGGSTEAFF; CDR3 DNA: TGTGCCAGCAGAGCCAAAGGGGGAGGTAGCACTGAAGCTTTCTTT
V gene: TRBV5-6; clone size: -; D gene: -; J gene: TRBJ1-3; CDR3 protein: CASSLSVLVDTIYF; CDR3 DNA: TGTGCCAGCAGCTTGTCGGTGCTGGTGGACACCATATATTTT
V gene: TRBV10-3; clone size: -; D gene: -; J gene: TRBJ1-1; CDR3 protein: CAISEGSGSTEAFF; CDR3 DNA: TGTGCCATCAGTGAGGGGTCGGGGAGCACTGAAGCTTTCTTT
V gene: TRBV12-3/TRBV12-4; clone size: -; D gene: -; J gene: TRBJ1-6; CDR3 protein: CASRTGRTISPLHF; CDR3 DNA: TGTGCCAGCAGGACGGGACGGACAATTTCACCCCTCCACTTT
V gene: TRBV9; clone size: few; D gene: -; J gene: TRBJ1-1; CDR3 protein: CASSVGLGLNTEAFF; CDR3 DNA: TGTGCCAGCAGCGTAGGATTAGGCCTCAACACTGAAGCTTTCTTT
V gene: TRBV19; clone size: -; D gene: -; J gene: TRBJ1-5; CDR3 protein: CASSIQGKTNQPQHF; CDR3 DNA: TGTGCCAGTAGTATACAGGGGAAGACAAATCAGCCCCAGCATTTT
V gene: TRBV10-1; clone size: -; D gene: -; J gene: TRBJ2-5; CDR3 protein: CASSDATSFLYPRETQYF; CDR3 DNA: TGCGCCAGCAGTGATGCGACTAGTTTTCTTTATCCGAGGGAGACCCAGTACTTC
V gene: TRBV25-1; clone size: once; D gene: TRBD2; J gene: TRBJ2-2; CDR3 protein: CASSRLGLAETGELFF; CDR3 DNA: TGTGCCAGCAGCCGGCTGGGACTAGCGGAAACCGGGGAGCTGTTTTTT
V gene: TRBV29-1; clone size: -; D gene: TRBD2; J gene: TRBJ2-2; CDR3 protein: CSVAGTSGINTGELFF; CDR3 DNA: TGCAGCGTCGCCGGGACTAGCGGGATCAACACCGGGGAGCTGTTTTTT
V gene: TRBV6-5; clone size: -; D gene: -; J gene: TRBJ2-7; CDR3 protein: CASSYDQVVHEQYF; CDR3 DNA: TGTGCCAGCAGTTACGACCAGGTAGTCCACGAGCAGTACTTC
V gene: TRBV27; clone size: -; D gene: -; J gene: TRBJ2-3; CDR3 protein: CASRRVTEHPGDTQYF; CDR3 DNA: TGTGCCAGCAGACGCGTTACAGAGCACCCTGGAGATACGCAGTATTTT
V gene: TRBV11-2; clone size: -; D gene: TRBD2; J gene: TRBJ2-1; CDR3 protein: CASSPLTSGSSYNEQFF; CDR3 DNA: TGTGCCAGCAGCCCCTTGACTAGCGGGAGCTCCTACAATGAGCAGTTCTTC
V gene: TRBV20-1; clone size: -; D gene: TRBD2; J gene: TRBJ2-1; CDR3 protein: CSARGGTSGKGRYNEQFF; CDR3 DNA: TGCAGTGCTAGAGGTGGGACTAGCGGAAAAGGAAGATACAATGAGCAGTTCTTC
V gene: TRBV7-8; clone size: -; D gene: TRBD2; J gene: TRBJ2-5; CDR3 protein: CASSPGIAGTGETQYF; CDR3 DNA: TGTGCCAGCAGCCCCGGGATAGCGGGAACGGGAGAGACCCAGTACTTC
V gene: TRBV10-3; clone size: -; D gene: TRBD1; J gene: TRBJ2-7; CDR3 protein: CASSGWDRAHEQYF; CDR3 DNA: TGTGCCAGTAGTGGATGGGACAGGGCCCACGAGCAGTACTTC
V gene: TRBV25-1; clone size: -; D gene: -; J gene: TRBJ1-1; CDR3 protein: CASSDLTRVGSTEAFF; CDR3 DNA: TGTGCCAGCAGTGATTTAACCAGGGTGGGCAGCACTGAAGCTTTCTTT
V gene: TRBV15; clone size: -; D gene: TRBD2; J gene: TRBJ2-5; CDR3 protein: CATSGGLAGGPGTQYF; CDR3 DNA: TGTGCCACCAGCGGTGGACTAGCGGGGGGCCCGGGGACCCAGTACTTC
V gene: TRBV19; clone size: -; D gene: TRBD1; J gene: TRBJ1-5; CDR3 protein: CASSMLQGTLYQPQHF; CDR3 DNA: TGTGCCAGTAGTATGTTACAGGGGACCCTTTATCAGCCCCAGCATTTT
V gene: TRBV20-1; clone size: -; D gene: -; J gene: TRBJ1-2; CDR3 protein: CSTDGQGGYTF; CDR3 DNA: TGCAGTACAGACGGTCAGGGTGGCTACACCTTC
V gene: TRBV2; clone size: -; D gene: -; J gene: TRBJ1-2; CDR3 protein: CASRGTEYGYTF; CDR3 DNA: TGTGCCAGCAGGGGGACGGAGTATGGCTACACCTTC
V gene: TRBV2; clone size: -; D gene: -; J gene: TRBJ2-2; CDR3 protein: CASRKDRSNTGELFF; CDR3 DNA: TGTGCCAGCAGGAAAGACAGGTCGAACACCGGGGAGCTGTTTTTT
V gene: TRBV25-1; clone size: many; D gene: -; J gene: TRBJ2-1; CDR3 protein: CASSEYGLYNEQFF; CDR3 DNA: TGTGCCAGCAGTGAATACGGACTTTACAATGAGCAGTTCTTC
V gene: TRBV20-1; clone size: -; D gene: TRBD1; J gene: TRBJ1-2; CDR3 protein: CSARDLGTDYDYAF; CDR3 DNA: TGCAGTGCTAGAGATCTAGGGACAGACTATGACTACGCCTTC
V gene: TRBV6-1; clone size: -; D gene: -; J gene: TRBJ1-5; CDR3 protein: CASSERGPSNQPQHF; CDR3 DNA: TGTGCCAGCAGTGAGCGGGGCCCCTCCAATCAGCCCCAGCATTTT
V gene: TRBV4-1; clone size: many; D gene: TRBD1; J gene: TRBJ1-1; CDR3 protein: CASSPTGGDTEAFF; CDR3 DNA: TGCGCCAGCAGCCCCACAGGGGGTGACACTGAAGCTTTCTTT
V gene: TRBV7-3; clone size: -; D gene: TRBD2; J gene: TRBJ2-7; CDR3 protein: CASSLMREVSYEQYF; CDR3 DNA: TGTGCCAGCAGCTTAATGCGGGAGGTCTCCTACGAGCAGTACTTC
V gene: TRBV5-1; clone size: -; D gene: -; J gene: TRBJ1-6; CDR3 protein: CASGEKQGSSSPLHF; CDR3 DNA: TGCGCCAGCGGCGAGAAACAAGGCAGCTCATCACCCCTCCACTTT
V gene: TRBV25-1; clone size: -; D gene: -; J gene: TRBJ2-3; CDR3 protein: CASSEFLANTDTQYF; CDR3 DNA: TGTGCCAGCAGTGAATTTCTAGCGAACACAGATACGCAGTATTTT
V gene: TRBV10-3; clone size: many; D gene: TRBD1; J gene: TRBJ2-1; CDR3 protein: CATWDRERRLAYNEQFF; CDR3 DNA: TGTGCCACCTGGGACAGGGAGAGGCGCTTGGCCTACAATGAGCAGTTCTTC
V gene: TRBV7-6; clone size: many; D gene: -; J gene: TRBJ2-1; CDR3 protein: CASSTRKRENEQFF; CDR3 DNA: TGTGCCAGCAGCACACGAAAGAGAGAGAATGAGCAGTTCTTC
V gene: TRBV10-3; clone size: -; D gene: -; J gene: TRBJ2-3; CDR3 protein: CAISGGRPDTQYF; CDR3 DNA: TGTGCCATCAGTGGTGGCAGACCAGATACGCAGTATTTT
V gene: TRBV25-1; clone size: -; D gene: -; J gene: TRBJ2-1; CDR3 protein: CASSESGALRNEQFF; CDR3 DNA: TGTGCCAGCAGTGAGTCTGGTGCCCTTCGGAATGAGCAGTTCTTC
V gene: TRBV9; clone size: -; D gene: -; J gene: TRBJ1-1; CDR3 protein: CASSVPGTANTEAFF; CDR3 DNA: TGTGCCAGCAGCGTACCCGGGACGGCGAACACTGAAGCTTTCTTT
V gene: TRBV7-3; clone size: -; D gene: TRBD2; J gene: TRBJ2-1; CDR3 protein: CASSLQAGGYNEQFF; CDR3 DNA: TGTGCCAGCAGCTTGCAAGCGGGAGGGTACAATGAGCAGTTCTTC
V gene: TRBV29-1; clone size: -; D gene: TRBD2; J gene: TRBJ2-7; CDR3 protein: CSVTGLAISEQYF; CDR3 DNA: TGCAGCGTGACCGGACTAGCGATCTCCGAGCAGTACTTC
V gene: TRBV19; clone size: -; D gene: -; J gene: TRBJ2-3; CDR3 protein: CASSIGRVTDTQYF; CDR3 DNA: TGTGCCAGTAGTATAGGTAGAGTGACAGATACGCAGTATTTT
V gene: TRBV11-2; clone size: many; D gene: -; J gene: TRBJ2-1; CDR3 protein: CASSLSTRFTSYNEQFF; CDR3 DNA: TGTGCCAGCAGCTTATCTACCCGCTTCACCTCCTACAATGAGCAGTTCTTC
V gene: TRBV19; clone size: -; D gene: -; J gene: TRBJ2-2; CDR3 protein: CASSTGDTGELFF; CDR3 DNA: TGTGCCAGTAGTACAGGGGACACCGGGGAGCTGTTTTTT
V gene: TRBV19; clone size: many; D gene: -; J gene: TRBJ2-7; CDR3 protein: CASSLSGRSYEQYF; CDR3 DNA: TGTGCCAGTAGTCTGTCGGGACGATCCTACGAGCAGTACTTC